A single sample gave rise to the 18 T cell receptor beta chains below, sequenced in a study of radiation and T cells in renal cell carcinoma. Assay: immunoSEQ multiplex PCR; the TCRdb copy retains only in-frame clones and omits some. The table shows 97,000 or so clones, with approximately 82% occurring only once. The time point: blood 4 weeks post-SBRT, at nephrectomy. Treatment here: 15 Gy SBRT to primary tumor, nephrectomy 4 weeks later. The sample was blood, taken from a patient whose treatment included radiotherapy and nephrectomy. All receptors come from a man aged 55 to 70 with renal cell carcinoma.

V gene TRBV27 combines with J gene TRBJ2-1, with D tentatively TRBD1 (6 bases). In germline, CDR1 is MNHEY, CDR2 SMNVEV (reference sequence). The CDR3 length is 14 residues. Trimming shortened V by 3 bases and J by 8 bases, and 14 bases separated the two germline ends. The CDR3 here is CASSFDLQGYEQFF. The CDR3 DNA reads TGTGCCAGCAGTTTTGATCTACAGGGCTATGAGCAGTTCTTC.

This clone was seen once. The CDR3, as DNA: TGTGCCAGTAGTCCCCATGTGGACTATGGCTACACCTTC. Amino acids: CASSPHVDYGYTF. The V call is TRBV19, the J call TRBJ1-2; the D is unclear. Between the trimmed V and J ends, which lost 5 bases and 3 bases, there was a span of 10 bases. The length of the CDR3 is 13 residues. Germline V gene lookup returns CDR1 LNHDA and CDR2 SQIVND (reference sequence).

The chain combines TRBV27 with TRBJ1-4, with D possibly TRBD1 on 5 matching bases. V lost 6 bases, J lost 8 bases, and 22 bases lay in between. From germline, CDR1 is MNHEY and CDR2 SMNVEV (reference sequence). The length of the CDR3 is 16 residues. This chain's CDR3 is CASSPGTPWGTEKLFF. The CDR3 DNA sequence: TGTGCCAGCAGCCCCGGGACCCCATGGGGTACAGAAAAACTGTTTTTT.

CDR3 sequence: CASSHGTSRAPDTQYF. In DNA form, the CDR3 reads TGTGCCAGCAGCCACGGGACTAGCCGGGCCCCAGATACGCAGTATTTT. The J gene is TRBJ2-3, the V gene TRBV13; 9 nucleotides align to TRBD2. After removal of 5 bases from V and 4 bases from J, the junction contained 10 bases not matched to a gene. CDR3 size: 16 residues. Germline V gene lookup returns CDR1 PRHDT and CDR2 FYEKMQ (reference sequence).

This clone was counted a few times. The genes are TRBV4-1 and TRBJ2-3, with 7 bases aligning to TRBD2. The V gene end was trimmed by 1 base and the J gene end by 4 bases; junction bases not matched to a gene: 11. This CDR3 is built from 17 residues. CDR1 is MGHRA, CDR2 YSYEKL, per germline. The CDR3 DNA reads TGCGCCAGCAGCCAAGCGGGCGGGAGAGCCCGCCCAGATACGCAGTATTTT. Amino acid sequence: CASSQAGGRARPDTQYF.

The chain combines TRBV5-5 with TRBJ2-7; D may be TRBD1 (8 bases). The length of the CDR3 is 18 residues. Trimming left V 4 bases short and J 2 bases short, with 25 bases between. Looked up from germline, CDR1 is SGHKS and CDR2 is YYEKEE (reference sequence). Here the CDR3 reads CASSPAPGGQALAYEQYF. The CDR3 DNA is TGTGCCAGCAGCCCAGCCCCGGGGGGACAGGCACTAGCCTACGAGCAGTACTTC. The entire variable domain, with the rest obtained from reference TRBV5-5 and TRBJ2-7, is as follows: DAGVTQSPTHLIKTRGQQVTLRCSPISGHKSVSWYQQVLGQGPQFIFQYYEKEERGRGNFPDRFSARQFPNYSSELNVNALLLGDSALYLCASSPAPGGQALAYEQYFGPGTRLTVT.

The chain uses TRBV6-6 and TRBJ2-2; unclear D gene. Trimming pared 2 bases from V and 4 bases from J, leaving 8 bases between. There are 14 residues in the CDR3. CDR1 and CDR2 from the germline V gene are MNHNY and SVGAGI (reference sequence). The CDR3 bases are TGTGCCAGCAGTTACCTAAAGGGCACCGGGGAGCTGTTTTTT. The encoded protein is CASSYLKGTGELFF.

The chain is built from TRBV11-2 and TRBJ1-4; possible D gene TRBD1, 5 bases. V lost 3 bases and J lost 0, with 11 bases in between. CDR3 size: 16 residues. Germline V gives CDR1 SGHAT, CDR2 FQNNGV. The CDR3 here is CASSFNRGATNEKLFF. CDR3 DNA: TGTGCCAGCAGCTTCAACCGGGGCGCAACTAATGAAAAACTGTTTTTT.

In its sample, this clone was seen a few times. The chain recombines TRBV29-1 with TRBJ1-1; TRBD1 agrees at 7 bases. CDR3 length equals 12 residues. The V segment lost 5 bases and the J segment 7 bases; nucleotides outside the gene matches: 7. CDR1 is SQVTM, CDR2 ANQGSEA, per germline. CDR3 protein: CSVSSQGVEAFF. Here the CDR3 DNA reads TGCAGCGTTTCCAGTCAGGGGGTTGAAGCTTTCTTT.

The chain recombines TRBV9 with TRBJ1-1, with D perhaps TRBD1 (6 bases). V gave up 6 bases and J gave up 3 bases, with 9 bases separating them. The CDR3 sequence is 12 residues long. Germline values: CDR1 SGDLS, CDR2 YYNGEE. The CDR3 reads CASTGEHTEAFF. The CDR3 coding sequence is TGTGCCAGCACAGGGGAGCACACTGAAGCTTTCTTT.

The J gene is TRBJ2-7, the V gene TRBV27; 7 bases line up with TRBD1. The CDR3 length is 14 residues. V was clipped by 5 bases and J by 6 bases; unmatched bases: 10. CDR1 is MNHEY and CDR2 is SMNVEV in the germline V gene (reference sequence). CDR3 bases: TGTGCCAGCAGTCCCACAAACGCAGGGGGCGAGCAGTACTTC. Protein sequence: CASSPTNAGGEQYF.

The chain has TRBV29-1 and TRBJ1-4, with 11 bases matching TRBD1. The germline V gene encodes CDR1 SQVTM and CDR2 ANQGSEA. V lost 7 bases and J lost 0; bases outside the gene matches: 4. The CDR3 is 15 residues long. The CDR3 DNA follows: TGCAGCGCTAGGACAGGGGGCTCAACTAATGAAAAACTGTTTTTT. This gives the protein CSARTGGSTNEKLFF.

V usage is TRBV15 and J usage is TRBJ2-7, with 11 bases lining up with TRBD1. This CDR3 has 15 amino acids. V trimming: 0 bases; J trimming: 6 bases; junction bases outside the gene matches: 4. Per germline, CDR1 LNHNV and CDR2 YYDKDF (reference sequence). CDR3 sequence: CATSRDLDRGPEQYF. The CDR3 DNA reads as TGTGCCACCAGCAGAGATCTGGACAGGGGGCCCGAGCAGTACTTC.

The chain links TRBV11-3 to TRBJ2-5; 10 bases align to TRBD1. J lost 2 bases, V lost 4 bases, and 7 bases had no gene match. CDR1 is SGHNT and CDR2 is YENEEA in the germline V gene. The CDR3 sequence is 16 residues long. The CDR3 region is CASSSSRTGGQETQYF. The DNA of the CDR3 is TGTGCCAGCAGCTCATCCCGGACAGGGGGGCAAGAGACCCAGTACTTC.

The chain recombines TRBV27 with TRBJ2-1; 8 bases fit TRBD1. This CDR3 is built from 18 residues. Losses at the gene ends were 4 bases for V and 0 bases for J; bases not matched to a gene: 11. In germline, CDR1 is MNHEY, CDR2 SMNVEV (reference sequence). DNA for the CDR3: TGTGCCAGCAGTTCTGACAGGGGAAGAAATCTCTCCTACAATGAGCAGTTCTTC. Its translation: CASSSDRGRNLSYNEQFF.

This chain links TRBV7-8 with TRBJ2-1; 8 nucleotides line up with TRBD2. This CDR3 comprises 15 residues. Germline V CDR1 and CDR2: SGHVS, FQNEAQ. V shed 5 bases and J 9 bases; nucleotides not matched to a gene: 12. CDR3 in amino acids: CASSPEGSGTIEQFF. CDR3 nucleotide sequence: TGTGCCAGCAGCCCGGAAGGTAGCGGGACTATTGAGCAGTTCTTC.

The chain has TRBV9 and TRBJ2-5; D gene unclear. This CDR3 region has 12 residues. V was clipped by 9 bases and J by 5 bases, with 14 bases between them. Germline CDR1 SGDLS, CDR2 YYNGEE. CDR3 coding DNA: TGTGCCACCACTGACCCAGAGGAGACCCAGTACTTC. The encoded protein is CATTDPEETQYF.

This clone appeared a few times. The V and J genes are TRBV10-1 and TRBJ2-4; D is unclear. Per the germline V gene, CDR1 is WNHNN and CDR2 is SYGVQD (reference sequence). The CDR3 covers 14 residues. V was clipped by 4 bases and J by 3 bases, with 10 bases between them. The CDR3 spells CASSGPTSKNIQYF. Written as DNA, the CDR3 is TGCGCCAGCAGTGGACCTACCAGCAAAAACATTCAGTACTTC.